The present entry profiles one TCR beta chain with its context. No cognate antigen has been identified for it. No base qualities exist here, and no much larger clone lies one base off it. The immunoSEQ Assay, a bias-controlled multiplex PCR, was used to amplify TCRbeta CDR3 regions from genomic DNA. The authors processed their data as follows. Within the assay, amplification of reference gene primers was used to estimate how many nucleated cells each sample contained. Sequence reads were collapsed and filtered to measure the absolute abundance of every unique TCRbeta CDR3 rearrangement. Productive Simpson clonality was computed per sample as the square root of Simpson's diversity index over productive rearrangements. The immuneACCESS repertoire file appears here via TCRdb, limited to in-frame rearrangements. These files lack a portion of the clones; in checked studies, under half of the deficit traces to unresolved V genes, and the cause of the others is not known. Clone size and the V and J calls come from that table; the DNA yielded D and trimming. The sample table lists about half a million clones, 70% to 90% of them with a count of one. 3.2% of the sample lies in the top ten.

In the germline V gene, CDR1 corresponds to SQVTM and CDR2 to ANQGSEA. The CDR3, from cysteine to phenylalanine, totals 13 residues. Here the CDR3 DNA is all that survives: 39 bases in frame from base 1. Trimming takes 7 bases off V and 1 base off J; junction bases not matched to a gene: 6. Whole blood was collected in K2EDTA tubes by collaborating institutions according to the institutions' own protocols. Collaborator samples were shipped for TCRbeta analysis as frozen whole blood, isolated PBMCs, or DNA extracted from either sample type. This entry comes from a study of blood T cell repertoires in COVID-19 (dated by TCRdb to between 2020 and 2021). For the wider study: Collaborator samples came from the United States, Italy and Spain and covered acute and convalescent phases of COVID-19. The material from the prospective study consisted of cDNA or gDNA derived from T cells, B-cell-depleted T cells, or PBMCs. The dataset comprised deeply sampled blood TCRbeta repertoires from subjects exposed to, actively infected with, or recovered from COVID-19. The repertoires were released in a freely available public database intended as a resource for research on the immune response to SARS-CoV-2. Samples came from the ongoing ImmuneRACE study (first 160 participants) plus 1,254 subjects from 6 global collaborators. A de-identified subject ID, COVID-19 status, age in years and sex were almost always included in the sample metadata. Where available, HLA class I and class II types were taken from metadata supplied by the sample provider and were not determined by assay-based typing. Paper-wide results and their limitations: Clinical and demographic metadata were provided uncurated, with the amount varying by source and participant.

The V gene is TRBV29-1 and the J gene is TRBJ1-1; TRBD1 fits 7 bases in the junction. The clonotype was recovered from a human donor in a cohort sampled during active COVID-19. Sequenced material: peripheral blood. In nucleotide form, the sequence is TGCAGCGCATCGGGACAGACGAACACTGAAGCTTTCTTT. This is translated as CSASGQTNTEAFF.